The sequence of this T cell receptor beta chain was determined in a study of blood T cell repertoires in COVID-19. Study overall: The cDNA or gDNA used as material had been derived from T cells, B-cell-depleted T cells, or PBMCs.

Study members were between 18 and 89 years old and lived in 24 US regions. Germline V gene sequence: CDR1 KGHSH, CDR2 LQKENI. The CDR3 consists of 16 residues. With V trimmed by 5 bases and J by 8 bases, 14 bases remained unmatched. Using immunoSEQ multiplex PCR, the repertoire was profiled, and TCRdb retains in-frame clones only, with some absent. Seen here are roughly 290,000 clones, around 89% observed once, and the top ten hold about 1.7%. The chain has TRBV18 and TRBJ2-1; 8 bases are a match to TRBD2. This receptor was obtained from a woman under 30 with acute COVID-19. Sequenced sample: PBMCs or T cells enriched from blood (not recorded which). The CDR3 coding sequence is TGTGCCAGCTCAGTGCCGGGACTAGGGGGACCGGATGAGCAGTTCTTC. Its protein product is CASSVPGLGGPDEQFF.